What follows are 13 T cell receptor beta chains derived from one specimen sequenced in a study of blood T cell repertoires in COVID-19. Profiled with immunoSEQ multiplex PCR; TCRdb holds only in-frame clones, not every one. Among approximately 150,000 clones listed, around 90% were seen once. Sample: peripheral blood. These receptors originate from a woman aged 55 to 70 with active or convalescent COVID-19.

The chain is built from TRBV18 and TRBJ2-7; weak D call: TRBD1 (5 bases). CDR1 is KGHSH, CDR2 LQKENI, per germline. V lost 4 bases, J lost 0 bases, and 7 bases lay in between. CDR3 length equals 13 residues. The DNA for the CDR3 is TGTGCCAGCTCACGGACACCCTCCTACGAGCAGTACTTC. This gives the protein CASSRTPSYEQYF.

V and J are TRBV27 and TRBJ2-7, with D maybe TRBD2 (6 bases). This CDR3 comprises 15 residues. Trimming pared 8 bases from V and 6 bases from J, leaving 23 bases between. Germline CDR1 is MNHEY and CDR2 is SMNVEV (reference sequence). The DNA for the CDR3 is TGTGCCAGCCACAGCTTCCGGGACTCCCCTACCGAGCAGTACTTC. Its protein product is CASHSFRDSPTEQYF.

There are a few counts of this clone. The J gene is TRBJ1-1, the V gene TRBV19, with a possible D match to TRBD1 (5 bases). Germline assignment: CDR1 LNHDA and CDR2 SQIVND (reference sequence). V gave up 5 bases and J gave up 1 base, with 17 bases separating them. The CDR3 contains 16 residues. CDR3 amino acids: CASSPWGDRGNTEAFF. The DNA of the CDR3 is TGTGCCAGTAGTCCCTGGGGGGATAGAGGGAACACTGAAGCTTTCTTT. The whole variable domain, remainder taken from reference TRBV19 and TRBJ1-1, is DGGITQSPKYLFRKEGQNVTLSCEQNLNHDAMYWYRQDPGQGLRLIYYSQIVNDFQKGDIAEGYSVSREKKESFPLTVTSAQKNPTAFYLCASSPWGDRGNTEAFFGQGTRLTVV.

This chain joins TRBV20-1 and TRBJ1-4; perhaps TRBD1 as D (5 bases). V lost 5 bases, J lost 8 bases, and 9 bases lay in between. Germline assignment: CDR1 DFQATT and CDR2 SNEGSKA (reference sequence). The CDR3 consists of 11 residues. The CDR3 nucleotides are TGCAGTGCTCCCCAGGGAGAAAAACTGTTTTTT. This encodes CSAPQGEKLFF.

This chain's CDR3 is CASSAGGVGNEQYF. The CDR3 nucleotides are TGTGCCAGCAGCGCAGGAGGGGTTGGGAACGAGCAGTACTTC. The chain carries TRBV9 and TRBJ2-7, with D maybe TRBD2 (6 bases). CDR3 length: 14 residues. Trimming left V 3 bases short and J 5 bases short, with 15 bases between. Germline assignment: CDR1 SGDLS and CDR2 YYNGEE.

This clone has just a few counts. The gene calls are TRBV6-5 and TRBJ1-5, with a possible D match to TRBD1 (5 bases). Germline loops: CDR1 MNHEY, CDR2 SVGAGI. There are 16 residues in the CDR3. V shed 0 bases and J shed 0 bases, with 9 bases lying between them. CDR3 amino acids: CASSYSIGDSNQPQHF. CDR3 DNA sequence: TGTGCCAGCAGTTACTCGATAGGGGATAGCAATCAGCCCCAGCATTTT.

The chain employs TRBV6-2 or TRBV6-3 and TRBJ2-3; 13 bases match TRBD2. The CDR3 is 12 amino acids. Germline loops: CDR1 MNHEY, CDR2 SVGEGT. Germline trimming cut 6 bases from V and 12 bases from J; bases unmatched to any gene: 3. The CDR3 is CASSRLAGGQYF. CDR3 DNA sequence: TGTGCCAGCAGCCGACTAGCGGGGGGTCAGTATTTT.

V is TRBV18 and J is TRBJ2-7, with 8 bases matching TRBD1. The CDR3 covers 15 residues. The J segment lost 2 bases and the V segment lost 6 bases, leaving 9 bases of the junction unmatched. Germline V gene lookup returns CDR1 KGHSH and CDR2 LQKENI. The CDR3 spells CASSLGQGDTYEQYF. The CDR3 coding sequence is TGTGCCAGCTCCCTCGGACAGGGTGATACCTACGAGCAGTACTTC.

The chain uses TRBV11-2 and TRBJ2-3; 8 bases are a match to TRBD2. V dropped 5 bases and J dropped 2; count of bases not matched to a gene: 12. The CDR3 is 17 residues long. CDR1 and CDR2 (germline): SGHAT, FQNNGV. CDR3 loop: CASSLQRGGKSTDTQYF. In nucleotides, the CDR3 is TGTGCCAGCAGCCTTCAACGCGGGGGGAAATCCACAGATACGCAGTATTTT.

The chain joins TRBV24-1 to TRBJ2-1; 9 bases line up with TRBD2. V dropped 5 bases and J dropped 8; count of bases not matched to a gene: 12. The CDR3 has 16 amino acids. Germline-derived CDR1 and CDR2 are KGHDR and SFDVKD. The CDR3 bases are TGTGCCACCAGTGCCCCAGCGGGGGGACCTGGTGATGAGCAGTTCTTC. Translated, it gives CATSAPAGGPGDEQFF.

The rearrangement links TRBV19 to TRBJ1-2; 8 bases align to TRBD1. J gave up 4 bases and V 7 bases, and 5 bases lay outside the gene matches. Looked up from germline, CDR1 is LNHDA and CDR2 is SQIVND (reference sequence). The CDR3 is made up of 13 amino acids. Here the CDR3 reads CASIPGTGYGYTF. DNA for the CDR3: TGTGCCAGTATTCCCGGGACAGGCTATGGCTACACCTTC.

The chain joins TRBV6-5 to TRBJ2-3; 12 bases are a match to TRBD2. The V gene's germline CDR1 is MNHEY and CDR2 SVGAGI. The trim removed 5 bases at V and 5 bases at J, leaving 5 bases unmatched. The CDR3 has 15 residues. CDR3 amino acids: CASSPGTSGRDTQYF. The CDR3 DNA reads TGTGCCAGCAGTCCCGGGACTAGCGGGCGAGATACGCAGTATTTT.

This CDR3 reads CASSHRVASAGYEQYF. Here the CDR3 DNA reads TGTGCCAGCAGCCATAGGGTGGCTAGCGCAGGGTACGAGCAGTACTTC. The chain links TRBV7-2 to TRBJ2-7; TRBD2 is a possible D gene (6 bases). The germline V gene has CDR1 SGHTA and CDR2 FQGNSA. The CDR3 covers 16 residues. V lost 5 bases and J 4 bases, leaving 21 bases between the germline ends.